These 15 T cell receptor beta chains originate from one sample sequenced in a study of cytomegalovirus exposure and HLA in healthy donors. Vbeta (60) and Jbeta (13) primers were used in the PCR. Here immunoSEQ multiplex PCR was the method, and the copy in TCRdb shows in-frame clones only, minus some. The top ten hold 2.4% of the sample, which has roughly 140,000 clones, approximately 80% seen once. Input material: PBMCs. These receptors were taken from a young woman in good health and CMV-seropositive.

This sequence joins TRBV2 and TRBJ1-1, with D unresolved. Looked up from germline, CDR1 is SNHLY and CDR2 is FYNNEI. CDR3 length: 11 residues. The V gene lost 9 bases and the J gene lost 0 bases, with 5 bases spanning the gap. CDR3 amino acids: CASLMNTEAFF. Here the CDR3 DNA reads TGTGCCAGTCTAATGAACACTGAAGCTTTCTTT.

The CDR3: CASSPLVGFDSEQYF. Here the CDR3 DNA reads TGTGCCAGCAGCCCCCTTGTCGGGTTCGACTCCGAGCAGTACTTC. The chain combines TRBV14 with TRBJ2-7; D is ambiguous. CDR3 size: 15 residues. The V gene's germline CDR1 is SGHDN and CDR2 FVKESK. V dropped 4 bases and J dropped 6 bases, with 19 bases sitting between them.

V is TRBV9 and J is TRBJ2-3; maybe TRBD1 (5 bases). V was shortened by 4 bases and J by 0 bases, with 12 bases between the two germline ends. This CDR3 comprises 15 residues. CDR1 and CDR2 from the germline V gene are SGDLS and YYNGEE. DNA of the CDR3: TGTGCCAGCAGCCAGTTAGGGGCCAGCACAGATACGCAGTATTTT. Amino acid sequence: CASSQLGASTDTQYF.

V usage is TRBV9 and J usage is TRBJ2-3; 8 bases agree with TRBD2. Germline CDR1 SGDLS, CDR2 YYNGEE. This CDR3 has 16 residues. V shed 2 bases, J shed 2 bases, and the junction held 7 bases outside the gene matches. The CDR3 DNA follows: TGTGCCAGCAGCGTTGGTGGTAGCGGGGCCACAGATACGCAGTATTTT. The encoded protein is CASSVGGSGATDTQYF.

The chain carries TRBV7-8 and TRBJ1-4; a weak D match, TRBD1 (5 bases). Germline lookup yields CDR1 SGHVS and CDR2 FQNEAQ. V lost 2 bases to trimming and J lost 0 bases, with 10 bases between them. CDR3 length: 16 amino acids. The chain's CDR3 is CASSLQGFATNEKLFF. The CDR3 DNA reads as TGTGCCAGCAGCTTACAGGGTTTTGCAACTAATGAAAAACTGTTTTTT.

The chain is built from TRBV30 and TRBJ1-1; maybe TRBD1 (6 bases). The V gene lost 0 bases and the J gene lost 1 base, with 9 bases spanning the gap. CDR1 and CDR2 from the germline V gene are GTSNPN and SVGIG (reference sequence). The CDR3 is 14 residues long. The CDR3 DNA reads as TGTGCCTGGAGTGTGGGCAGGGGGAACACTGAAGCTTTCTTT. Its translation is CAWSVGRGNTEAFF.

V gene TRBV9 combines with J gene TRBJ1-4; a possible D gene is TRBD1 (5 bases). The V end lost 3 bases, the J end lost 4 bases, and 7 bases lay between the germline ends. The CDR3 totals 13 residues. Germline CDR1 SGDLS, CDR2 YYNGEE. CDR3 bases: TGTGCCAGCAGCGGGGGCCTTAATGAAAAACTGTTTTTT. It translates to CASSGGLNEKLFF.

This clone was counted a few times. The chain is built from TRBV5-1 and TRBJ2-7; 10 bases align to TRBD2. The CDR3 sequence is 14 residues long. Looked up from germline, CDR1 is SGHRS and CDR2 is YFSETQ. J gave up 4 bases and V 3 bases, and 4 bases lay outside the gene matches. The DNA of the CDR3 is TGCGCCAGCAGCTCCACTAGCGGGGAATACGAGCAGTACTTC. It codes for CASSSTSGEYEQYF. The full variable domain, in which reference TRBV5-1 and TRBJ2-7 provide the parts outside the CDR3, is KAGVTQTPRYLIKTRGQQVTLSCSPISGHRSVSWYQQTPGQGLQFLFEYFSETQRNKGNFPGRFSGRQFSNSRSEMNVSTLELGDSALYLCASSSTSGEYEQYFGPGTRLTVT.

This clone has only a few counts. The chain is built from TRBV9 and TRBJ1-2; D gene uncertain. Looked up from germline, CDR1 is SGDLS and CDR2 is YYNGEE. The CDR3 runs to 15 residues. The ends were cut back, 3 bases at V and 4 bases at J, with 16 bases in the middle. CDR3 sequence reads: CASSATSNAIYGYTF. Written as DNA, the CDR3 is TGTGCCAGCAGCGCTACCTCCAACGCAATCTATGGCTACACCTTC.

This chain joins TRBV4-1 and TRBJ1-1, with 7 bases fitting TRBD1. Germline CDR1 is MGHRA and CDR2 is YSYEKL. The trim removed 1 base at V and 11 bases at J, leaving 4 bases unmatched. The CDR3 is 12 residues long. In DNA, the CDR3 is TGCGCCAGCAGCCAAGTGGGGACAGAGGCTTTCTTT. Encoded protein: CASSQVGTEAFF.

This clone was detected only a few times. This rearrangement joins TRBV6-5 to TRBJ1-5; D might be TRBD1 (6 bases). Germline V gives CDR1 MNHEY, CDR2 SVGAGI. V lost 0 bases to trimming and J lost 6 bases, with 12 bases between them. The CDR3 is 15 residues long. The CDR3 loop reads CASSYSNRAGQPQHF. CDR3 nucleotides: TGTGCCAGCAGTTACTCAAACAGGGCGGGTCAGCCCCAGCATTTT.

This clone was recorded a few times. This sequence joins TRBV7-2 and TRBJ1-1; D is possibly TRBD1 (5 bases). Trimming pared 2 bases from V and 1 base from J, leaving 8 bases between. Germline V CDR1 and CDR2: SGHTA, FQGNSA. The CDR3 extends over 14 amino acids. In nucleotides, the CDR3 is TGTGCCAGCAGCTTATCGGGGGGGAACACTGAAGCTTTCTTT. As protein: CASSLSGGNTEAFF.

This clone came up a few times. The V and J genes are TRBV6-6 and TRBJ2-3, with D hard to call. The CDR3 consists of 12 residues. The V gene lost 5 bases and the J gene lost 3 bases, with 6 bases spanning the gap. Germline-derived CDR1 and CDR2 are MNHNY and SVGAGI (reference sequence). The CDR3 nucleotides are TGTGCCAGCAGTAGCTTTACAGATACGCAGTATTTT. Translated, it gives CASSSFTDTQYF.

CDR3 DNA: TGTGCCAGCAGCTTAGGACAGGGCCGAGCAGGAAACACCATATATTTT. Amino acid sequence: CASSLGQGRAGNTIYF. V gene TRBV7-2 combines with J gene TRBJ1-3, with 7 bases lining up with TRBD1. V trimming: 1 base; J trimming: 4 bases; junction bases outside the gene matches: 7. The germline V gene has CDR1 SGHTA and CDR2 FQGNSA. This CDR3 has 16 residues.

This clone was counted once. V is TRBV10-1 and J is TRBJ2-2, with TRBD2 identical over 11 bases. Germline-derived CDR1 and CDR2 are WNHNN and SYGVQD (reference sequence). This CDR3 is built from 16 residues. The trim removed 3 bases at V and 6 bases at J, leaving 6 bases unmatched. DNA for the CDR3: TGCGCCAGCAGTGACTACCGACTAGCGGGGCCCGGGGAGCTGTTTTTT. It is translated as CASSDYRLAGPGELFF.